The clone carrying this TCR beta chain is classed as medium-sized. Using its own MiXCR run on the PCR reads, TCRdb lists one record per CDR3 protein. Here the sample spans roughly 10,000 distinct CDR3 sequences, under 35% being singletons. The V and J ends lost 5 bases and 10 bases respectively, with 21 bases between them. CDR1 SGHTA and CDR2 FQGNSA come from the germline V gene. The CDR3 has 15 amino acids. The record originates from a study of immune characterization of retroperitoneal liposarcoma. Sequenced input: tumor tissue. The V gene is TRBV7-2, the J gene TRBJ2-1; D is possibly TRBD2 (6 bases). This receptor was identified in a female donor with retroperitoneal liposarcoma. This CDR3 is CASSPRGKGADEQFF. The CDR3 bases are TGTGCCAGCAGCCCCCGCGGGAAGGGCGCCGACGAGCAGTTCTTC.